Listed below are T cell receptor beta chains from one sample, sequenced in a study of T-cell reconstitution after alpha-beta-depleted transplantation in children. TCRdb reprocessed the PCR reads via MiXCR and lists one record per CDR3 protein. Of a few hundred thousand distinct CDR3 sequences in the sample, 20% to 30% were seen once. Source: PBMCs, mostly from graft donor cells, taken 360 days after TCRalphabeta/CD19-depleted stem cell transplant. These receptors came from a female patient aged 2-15 years who had a stem cell transplant for congenital amegakaryocytic thrombocytopenia, so the T cells may come from the graft donor. CDR3s include the opening cysteine and the closing phenylalanine or tryptophan. The D gene is left open where the match is weak. Clone sizes are given selectively: once, few, many, or a class where the clone is expanded.

DNA	CDR3	size	V	J	D
TGTGCCAGCAGTGATACTAGCGGGGGAGGGCGGGAGACCCAGTACTTC	CASSDTSGGGRETQYF	-	TRBV28	TRBJ2-5	TRBD2
TGTGCCAGCAGCTTTAGCGGGAGGGATGAGCAGTTCTTC	CASSFSGRDEQFF	-	TRBV7-6	TRBJ2-1	TRBD2
TGTGCCAGCAGTTTATCAGCCGGGGTGGGTTACAATGAGCAGTTCTTC	CASSLSAGVGYNEQFF	few	TRBV27	TRBJ2-1	-
TGTGCCAGCAGCTGGGAGCGGGAGGCCTACAATGAGCAGTTCTTC	CASSWEREAYNEQFF	-	TRBV5-6	TRBJ2-1	TRBD2
TGTGCCACCAGCAGAGGGGGAACAACTCCGGCCAATGAGCAGTTCTTC	CATSRGGTTPANEQFF	few	TRBV15	TRBJ2-1	-
TGTGCCAGCAGCCCAGGATGGGAGGGAGTAGGAGAGCAGTTCTTC	CASSPGWEGVGEQFF	-	TRBV7-8	TRBJ2-1	TRBD2
TGCAGTGCTAGAGACTACTACAATGAGCAGTTCTTC	CSARDYYNEQFF	-	TRBV20-1	TRBJ2-1	-
TGTGCCAGTAGTATTCGTGGAGAAGCTTTCTTT	CASSIRGEAFF	-	TRBV19	TRBJ1-1	-
TGTGCCACCAGTGACCGTAGACTAGCGGGAGGACTCTACAATGAGCAGTTCTTC	CATSDRRLAGGLYNEQFF	many	TRBV24-1	TRBJ2-1	TRBD2
TGCGCCAGCAGCTTGGAATTAAAGCAGTTCTTC	CASSLELKQFF	few	TRBV5-1	TRBJ2-1	-
TGCAGTGCTAGAGGCAGGCGGGAAGGTACTAATGAAAAACTGTTTTTT	CSARGRREGTNEKLFF	-	TRBV20-1	TRBJ1-4	-
TGTGCCAGCAGTCCTAGCGGGGGTTTCCCCTCAGATACGCAGTATTTT	CASSPSGGFPSDTQYF	-	TRBV6-1	TRBJ2-3	TRBD2
TGTGCCAGCAGCTTAGTCGTCAGGGATGGCTACACCTTC	CASSLVVRDGYTF	-	TRBV7-2	TRBJ1-2	-
TGTGCCAGCAGTGAAGCGCTCCCCGGGGCCACCTTCTCCTACGAGCAGTACTTC	CASSEALPGATFSYEQYF	-	TRBV2	TRBJ2-7	-
TGCAGCGTTGGTTCCTGGTGGGGACAGTCCTACGAGCAGTACTTC	CSVGSWWGQSYEQYF	-	TRBV29-1	TRBJ2-7	TRBD1
TGTGCCAGCACCCAATTGAGTCGCCAAGAGACCCAGTACTTC	CASTQLSRQETQYF	-	TRBV7-9	TRBJ2-5	-
TGTGCCAGCAGCCTTGGGGGAGTTCTGAGGAACACTGAAGCTTTCTTT	CASSLGGVLRNTEAFF	-	TRBV5-4	TRBJ1-1	-
TGCGCCAGCAGCCCTGCACAGGGTGCCTACTCCTACGAGCAGTACTTC	CASSPAQGAYSYEQYF	few	TRBV5-1	TRBJ2-7	-
TGTGCCAGCAGCTTGGGGGGACTAGCGGGGGATAGCTCCTACAATGAGCAGTTCTTC	CASSLGGLAGDSSYNEQFF	-	TRBV5-4	TRBJ2-1	TRBD2
TGTGCCAGCAGTCCCCCCCAGAACACTGAAGCTTTCTTT	CASSPPQNTEAFF	few	TRBV28	TRBJ1-1	-
TGTGCCAGCAGTTACGGGACAGGAGCCTACGAGCAGTACTTC	CASSYGTGAYEQYF	-	TRBV6-5	TRBJ2-7	TRBD1
TGTGCCAGCAGTGAAAAGGGGGCGGGAAACATTCAGTACTTC	CASSEKGAGNIQYF	-	TRBV6-1	TRBJ2-4	TRBD1
TGTGCCAGCAGTTTAGCTTCAGGGCTCAATCAGCCCCAGCATTTT	CASSLASGLNQPQHF	-	TRBV12-3/TRBV12-4	TRBJ1-5	-
TGTGCCAGCAGTTTACGGGGGGTGAGCACAGATACGCAGTATTTT	CASSLRGVSTDTQYF	-	TRBV12-3/TRBV12-4	TRBJ2-3	TRBD2
TGTGCCAGCCGGGACAGCCTCCGGGAGACCCAGTACTTC	CASRDSLRETQYF	-	TRBV25-1	TRBJ2-5	TRBD1
TGTGCCAGCAGCTTAGATCGGACAGGGAGGGAGCCCCAGCATTTT	CASSLDRTGREPQHF	-	TRBV11-2	TRBJ1-5	TRBD1
TGCGCCAGCAGCTTGGGTAACATGAACACTGAAGCTTTCTTT	CASSLGNMNTEAFF	-	TRBV5-1	TRBJ1-1	-
TGCAGTGCTAGAGATCCCAGGGGGGGCTTCTCCTACGAGCAGTACTTC	CSARDPRGGFSYEQYF	-	TRBV20-1	TRBJ2-7	-
TGCGCCAGCAGCCTAACGACAGGGATTTTCTCTGGGGCCAACGTCCTGACTTTC	CASSLTTGIFSGANVLTF	many	TRBV5-1	TRBJ2-6	TRBD1
TGTGCCAGCAGTTTTGGGGGCAGGTTTAGCAATCAGCCCCAGCATTTT	CASSFGGRFSNQPQHF	few	TRBV12-3/TRBV12-4	TRBJ1-5	-
TGCAGTGCTCTAGGCCCTAACACAGGGAAGTTCGCTGAAGCTTTCTTT	CSALGPNTGKFAEAFF	few	TRBV20-1	TRBJ1-1	-
TGTGCCAGCAGCGAGGACAGGGCTGCAGATACGCAGTATTTT	CASSEDRAADTQYF	once	TRBV3-1	TRBJ2-3	TRBD1
TGTGCCAGCAGTTTAGCGGCAGGGAAGGAAAACATTCAGTACTTC	CASSLAAGKENIQYF	few	TRBV12-3/TRBV12-4	TRBJ2-4	-
TGTGCCAGCAGCCCCCCTGGCGGGGGAAAGCAGTACTTC	CASSPPGGGKQYF	few	TRBV4-2	TRBJ2-7	TRBD2
TGTGCCAGCAGCCCTCAAAGCTCTGAAGCTTTCTTT	CASSPQSSEAFF	-	TRBV5-5	TRBJ1-1	-
TGTGCCAGCAGTGAATCTCTAGCGGGGTACAATGAGCAGTTCTTC	CASSESLAGYNEQFF	few	TRBV25-1	TRBJ2-1	TRBD2
TGCGCCAGCAGCTTGGTTGGGTACGCGAACACCGGGGAGCTGTTTTTT	CASSLVGYANTGELFF	-	TRBV5-1	TRBJ2-2	-
TGTGCCATCAGTACCGGGACAGGGTCCTACAATGAGCAGTTCTTC	CAISTGTGSYNEQFF	-	TRBV10-3	TRBJ2-1	TRBD1
TGTGCCAGCAGCTCGGGCAAGCTTGGTACCGGGGAGCTGTTTTTT	CASSSGKLGTGELFF	few	TRBV5-5	TRBJ2-2	-
TGTGCCAGCAGTTACTCCTACAAAGGGCCCCCTAACTATGGCTACACCTTC	CASSYSYKGPPNYGYTF	-	TRBV6-5	TRBJ1-2	-
TGCGCCAGCAGCCCTAAGGACAGAAGTTTGGAGCAGTACTTC	CASSPKDRSLEQYF	few	TRBV5-1	TRBJ2-7	-
TGCGCCAGCAGAGTTGCATCGGGGCGGGCCTCCTACGAGCAGTACTTC	CASRVASGRASYEQYF	few	TRBV5-1	TRBJ2-7	-